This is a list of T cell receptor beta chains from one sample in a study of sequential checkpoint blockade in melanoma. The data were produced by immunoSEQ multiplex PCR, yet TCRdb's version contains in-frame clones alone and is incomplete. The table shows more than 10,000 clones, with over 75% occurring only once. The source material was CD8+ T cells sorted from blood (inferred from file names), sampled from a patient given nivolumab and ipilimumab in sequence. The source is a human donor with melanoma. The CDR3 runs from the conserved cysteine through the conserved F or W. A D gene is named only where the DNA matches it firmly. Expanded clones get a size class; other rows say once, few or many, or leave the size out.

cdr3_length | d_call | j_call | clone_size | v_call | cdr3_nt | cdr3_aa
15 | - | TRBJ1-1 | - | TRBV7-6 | TGTGCCAGCAGCTTAGCGCGGGGGGGGAACACTGAAGCTTTCTTT | CASSLARGGNTEAFF
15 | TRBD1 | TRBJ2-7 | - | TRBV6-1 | TGTGCCAGCAGTAAGACAACAGGGGGTTCTAACGAGCAGTACTTC | CASSKTTGGSNEQYF
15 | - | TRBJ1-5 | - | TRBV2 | TGTGCCAGCAGTGAGACAGGCAGCCCCAATCAGCCCCAGCATTTT | CASSETGSPNQPQHF
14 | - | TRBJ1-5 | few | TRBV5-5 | TGTGCCAGCCGCCCAGGGGTTGGCAATCAGCCCCAGCATTTT | CASRPGVGNQPQHF
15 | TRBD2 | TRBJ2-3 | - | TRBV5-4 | TGTGCCAGCAGCTTTATTAGCGGGTACACAGATACGCAGTATTTT | CASSFISGYTDTQYF
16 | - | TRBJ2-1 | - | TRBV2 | TGTGCCAGCAGGAAAATAGGACAGTATCCCTACAATGAGCAGTTCTTC | CASRKIGQYPYNEQFF
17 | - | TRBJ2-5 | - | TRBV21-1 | TGTGCCAGCCCCAAGTGCCTAGCGGGGGAAGGTCGGGAGACCCAGTACTTC | CASPKCLAGEGRETQYF
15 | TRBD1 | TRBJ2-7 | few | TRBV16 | TGTGCCAGCAGCCAATCTTGGACAGGGCCCTACGAGCAGTACTTC | CASSQSWTGPYEQYF
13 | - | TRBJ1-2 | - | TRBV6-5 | TGTGCCAGCAGTCCTACAGGGTCGTATGGCTACACCTTC | CASSPTGSYGYTF
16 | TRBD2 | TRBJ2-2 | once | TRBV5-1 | TGCGCCAGCAGCTCCGCCAGCGGGGGTTTTCCCGGGGAGCTGTTTTTT | CASSSASGGFPGELFF
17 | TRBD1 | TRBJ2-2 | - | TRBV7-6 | TGTGCCAGCAGCTTAGCTACAGGGGGCCCACTGACCGGGGAGCTGTTTTTT | CASSLATGGPLTGELFF
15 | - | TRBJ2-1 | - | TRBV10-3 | TGTGCCATCAGCGGACGGGAGAGCTCCTACAATGAGCAGTTCTTC | CAISGRESSYNEQFF
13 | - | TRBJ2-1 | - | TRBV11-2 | TGTGCCAGCAGCTTATGGGCAAACAATGAGCAGTTCTTC | CASSLWANNEQFF
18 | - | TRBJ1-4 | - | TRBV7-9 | TGTGCCAGCAGCTTAGAGGCTTATGGGACTTTGTCTAATGAAAAACTGTTTTTT | CASSLEAYGTLSNEKLFF
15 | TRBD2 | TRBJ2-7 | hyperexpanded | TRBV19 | TGTGCCAGTAGTATAACCCAGCGGGGAGATAATGAGCAGTACTTC | CASSITQRGDNEQYF
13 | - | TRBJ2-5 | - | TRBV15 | TGTGCCACCGGAAACAGAGCCTTTGAGACCCAGTACTTC | CATGNRAFETQYF
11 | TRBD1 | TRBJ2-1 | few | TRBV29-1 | TGCAGGTGGGACAGTTACAATGAGCAGTTCTTC | CRWDSYNEQFF
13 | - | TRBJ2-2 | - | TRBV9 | TGTGCCAGCAGCGAGGACTCGACCGGGGAGCTGTTTTTT | CASSEDSTGELFF
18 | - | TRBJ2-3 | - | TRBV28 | TGTGCCAGCATCCGCATTTCTCAGACAGACGCGCTGGAAGATACGCAGTATTTT | CASIRISQTDALEDTQYF
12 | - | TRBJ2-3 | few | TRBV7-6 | TGTGCCAGCAGCTCCGTCTCAGATACGCAGTATTTT | CASSSVSDTQYF
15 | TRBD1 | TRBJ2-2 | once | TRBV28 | TGTGCCAGCAGTTACAGGGGGCGCTTGGCCGGGGAGCTGTTTTTT | CASSYRGRLAGELFF
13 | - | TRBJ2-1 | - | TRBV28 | TGTGCCAGCACGCCACTAGTGTACAATGAGCAGTTCTTC | CASTPLVYNEQFF
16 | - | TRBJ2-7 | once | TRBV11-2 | TGTGCCAGCAGCTTACTTCCGGGACTCTTACCCTACGAGCAGTACTTC | CASSLLPGLLPYEQYF
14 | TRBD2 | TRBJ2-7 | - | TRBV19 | TGTGCCAGTAGTAAGACTAGCGCCTCCTACGAGCAGTACTTC | CASSKTSASYEQYF
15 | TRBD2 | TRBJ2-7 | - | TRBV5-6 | TGTGCCAGCAGCTTGGAACTAGCGGGAGCCAACGAGCAGTACTTC | CASSLELAGANEQYF
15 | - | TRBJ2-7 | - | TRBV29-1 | TGCAGCGTTGAAACGGAAACAGAGAGCTCCTACGAGCAGTACTTC | CSVETETESSYEQYF
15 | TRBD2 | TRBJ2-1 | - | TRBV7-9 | TGTGCCAGCAGCTTTAGTCTAGCGGGAGCTGATGAGCAGTTCTTC | CASSFSLAGADEQFF
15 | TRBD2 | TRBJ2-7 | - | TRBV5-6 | TGTGCCAGCAGCGTTAGCGGGATGAGCTCCTACGAGCAGTACTTC | CASSVSGMSSYEQYF
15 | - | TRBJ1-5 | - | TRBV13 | TGTGCCAGCAGCTTAGGCCGGGGACTGAGGCAGCCCCAGCATTTT | CASSLGRGLRQPQHF
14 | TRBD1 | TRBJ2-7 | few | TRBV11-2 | TGTGCCAGCAGCTCGGGACAGGGTACCTACGAGCAGTACTTC | CASSSGQGTYEQYF
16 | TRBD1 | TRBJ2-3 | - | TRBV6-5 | TGTGCCAGCAGTTACCTGGGACAGGAGTTCACAGATACGCAGTATTTT | CASSYLGQEFTDTQYF
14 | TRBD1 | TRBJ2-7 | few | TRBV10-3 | TGTGCCATCACTGCGGACAGGGGACGCTACGAGCAGTACTTC | CAITADRGRYEQYF
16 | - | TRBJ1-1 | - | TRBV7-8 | TGTGCCAGCAGCCCAGGGCTGTATTTGGGCATCACTGAAGCTTTCTTT | CASSPGLYLGITEAFF
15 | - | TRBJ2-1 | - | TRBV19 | TGTGCCAGCGCGACAGGCCTCGCGAGGGACAATGAGCAGTTCTTC | CASATGLARDNEQFF
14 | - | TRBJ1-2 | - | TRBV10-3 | TGTGCCACCCAGTCCGAGGACATATTCTATGGCTACACCTTC | CATQSEDIFYGYTF
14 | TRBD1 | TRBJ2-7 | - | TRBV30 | TGTGCCTGGAGCCGGACAGGGAACTCCTACGAGCAGTACTTC | CAWSRTGNSYEQYF
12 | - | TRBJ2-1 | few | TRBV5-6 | TGTGCCAGCAGCTCGGACAGCAATGAGCAGTTCTTC | CASSSDSNEQFF
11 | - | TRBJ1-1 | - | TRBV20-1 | TGCAGTGCTATGGACATTTCCCAAGCTTTCTTT | CSAMDISQAFF
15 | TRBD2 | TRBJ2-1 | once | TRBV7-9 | TGTGCCAGCAGCATACTAGCGGGGGCTTTCAATGAGCAGTTCTTC | CASSILAGAFNEQFF
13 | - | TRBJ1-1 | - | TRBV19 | TGTGCCAGCCATCTCGACAGCTACACTGAAGCTTTCTTT | CASHLDSYTEAFF
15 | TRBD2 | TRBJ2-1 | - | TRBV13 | TGTGCCAGCACCGGGGCGGGAGGCCCCTACAATGAGCAGTTCTTC | CASTGAGGPYNEQFF
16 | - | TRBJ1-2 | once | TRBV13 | TGTGCCAGCAGCTTAGGCAGAGGCCGCGGCGGCTATGGCTACACCTTC | CASSLGRGRGGYGYTF
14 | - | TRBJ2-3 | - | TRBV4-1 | TGCGCCAGCCGGACAGACCTCGGCCCAGATACGCAGTATTTT | CASRTDLGPDTQYF
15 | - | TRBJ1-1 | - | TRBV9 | TGTGCCAGCAGCACCCGACAGGCCATGAACACTGAAGCTTTCTTT | CASSTRQAMNTEAFF
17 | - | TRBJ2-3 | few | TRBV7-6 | TGTGCCAGCAGCACAACAGGCGATGATACTAGCACAGATACGCAGTATTTT | CASSTTGDDTSTDTQYF
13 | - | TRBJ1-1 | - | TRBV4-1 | TGCGCCAGCAGCACAACATTGGACACTGAAGCTTTCTTT | CASSTTLDTEAFF
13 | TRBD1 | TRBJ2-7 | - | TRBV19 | TGTGCCAGTAGTCCCGGGACAGCCTACGAGCAGTACTTC | CASSPGTAYEQYF
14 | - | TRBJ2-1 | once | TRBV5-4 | TGTGCCACATACGAAAGCGGTTCCTACAATGAGCAGTTCTTC | CATYESGSYNEQFF
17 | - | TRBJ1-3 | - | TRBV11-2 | TGTGCCAGCAGCTTGGGGCAAGGTTTCACCTCTGGAAACACCATATATTTT | CASSLGQGFTSGNTIYF
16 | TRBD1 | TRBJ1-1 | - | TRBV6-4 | TGTGCCAGCAGTGAATTCGGGACAGGTAGTAACACTGAAGCTTTCTTT | CASSEFGTGSNTEAFF
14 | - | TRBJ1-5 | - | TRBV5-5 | TGTGCCAGCAGCTTGGGCAGGAACAATCAGCCCCAGCATTTT | CASSLGRNNQPQHF
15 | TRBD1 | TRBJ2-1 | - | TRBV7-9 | TGTGCCAGCAGCTCCGGACAGGGAGTGTACAATGAGCAGTTCTTC | CASSSGQGVYNEQFF
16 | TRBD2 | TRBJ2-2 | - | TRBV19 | TGTGCCAGTAGATCGAGCGGGAGCGGTACCCTCGGGGAGCTGTTTTTT | CASRSSGSGTLGELFF
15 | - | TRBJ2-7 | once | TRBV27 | TGTGCCAGCAGTACTATAAGGACAGTTCTCCACGAGCAGTACTTC | CASSTIRTVLHEQYF
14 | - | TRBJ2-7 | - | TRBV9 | TGTGCCAGCAGCGTTGGCAGGTTTTCCTACGAGCAGTACTTC | CASSVGRFSYEQYF
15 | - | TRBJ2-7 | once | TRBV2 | TGTGCCAGCTCTCAGAAGTACGGACTTTCCTACGAGCAGTACTTC | CASSQKYGLSYEQYF
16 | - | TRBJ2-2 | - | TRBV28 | TGTGCCAGCAGCTCCGGTGGGCTCGCTCGTGACGGGGAGCTGTTTTTT | CASSSGGLARDGELFF
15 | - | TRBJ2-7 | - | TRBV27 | TGTGCCAGCAGTTTTAGCGGACTGACCTCCTACGAGCAGTACTTC | CASSFSGLTSYEQYF